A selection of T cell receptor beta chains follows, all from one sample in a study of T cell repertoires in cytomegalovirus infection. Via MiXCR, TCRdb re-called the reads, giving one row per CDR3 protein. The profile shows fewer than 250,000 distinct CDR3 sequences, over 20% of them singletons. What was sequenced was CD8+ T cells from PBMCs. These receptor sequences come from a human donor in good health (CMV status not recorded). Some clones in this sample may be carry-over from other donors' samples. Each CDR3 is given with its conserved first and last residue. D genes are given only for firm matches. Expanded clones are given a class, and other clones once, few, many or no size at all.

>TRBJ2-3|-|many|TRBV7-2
CASSLPLSRQTDTDTQYF
TGTGCCAGCAGCTTACCCCTATCCCGACAGACGGACACAGATACGCAGTATTTT
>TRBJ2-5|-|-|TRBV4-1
CASSQGEGGGEETQYF
TGTGCGAGCAGCCAAGGGGAAGGGGGGGGGGAAGAGACCCAGTACTTC
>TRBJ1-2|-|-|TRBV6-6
CASSYFVTGSDGYTF
TGTGCCAGCAGTTACTTCGTGACAGGCTCGGATGGCTACACCTTC
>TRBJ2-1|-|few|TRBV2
CAQWSGSNEQFF
TGTGCCCAGTGGTCGGGGTCCAATGAGCAGTTCTTC
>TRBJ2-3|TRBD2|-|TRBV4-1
CASSQEGGRLAGRRTDTQYF
TGCGCCAGCAGCCAAGAAGGGGGACGGCTAGCGGGGCGCCGCACAGATACGCAGTATTTT
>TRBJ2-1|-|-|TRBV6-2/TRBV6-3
CASSFQDRNYNEQFF
TGTGCCAGCAGTTTCCAAGACAGGAACTACAATGAGCAGTTCTTC
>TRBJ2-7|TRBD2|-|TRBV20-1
CSAKGLAGDLGGYEQYF
TGCAGTGCTAAGGGACTAGCGGGGGACCTGGGTGGCTACGAGCAGTACTTC
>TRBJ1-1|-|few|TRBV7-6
CASSLAGRHTEAFF
TGTGCCAGCAGCTTAGCGGGCAGACACACTGAAGCTTTCTTT
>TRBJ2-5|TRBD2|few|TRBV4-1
CASSPSGVQETQYF
TGCGCCAGCAGCCCTAGCGGGGTTCAAGAGACCCAGTACTTC
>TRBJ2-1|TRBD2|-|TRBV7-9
CASSLAGTSVNNEQFF
TGTGCCAGCAGCTTAGCAGGGACTAGCGTCAACAATGAGCAGTTCTTC
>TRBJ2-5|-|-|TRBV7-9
CASSLTTGGGRKTQYF
TGTGCCAGCAGCTTAACGACTGGGGGGGGCAGGAAGACCCAGTACTTC
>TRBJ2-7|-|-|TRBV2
CASTRGFSYEQYF
TGTGCCAGCACTCGAGGTTTCTCCTACGAGCAGTACTTC
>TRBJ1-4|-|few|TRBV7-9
CASSLGGDNEKLFF
TGTGCCAGCAGCTTGGGAGGGGACAATGAAAAACTGTTTTTT
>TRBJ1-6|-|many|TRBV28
CASTFGGSPLHF
TGTGCCAGTACCTTTGGTGGTTCACCCCTCCACTTT
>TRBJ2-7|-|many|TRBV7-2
CASSPSAFLFLEQYF
TGTGCCAGCAGTCCCTCGGCGTTCCTATTTCTCGAGCAGTACTTC
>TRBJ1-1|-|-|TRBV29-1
CSVEGEDTEAFF
TGCAGCGTTGAGGGGGAGGACACTGAAGCTTTCTTT
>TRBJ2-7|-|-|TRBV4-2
CASSPGGSSYEQYF
TGTGCCAGCAGCCCAGGGGGGAGCTCCTACGAGCAGTACTTC
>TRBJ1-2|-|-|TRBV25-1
CASSEYVGLSGYTF
TGTGCCAGCAGTGAATACGTCGGCTTAAGTGGCTACACCTTC
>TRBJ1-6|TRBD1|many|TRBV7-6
CASSLEVGQGATYNSPLHF
TGTGCCAGCAGCTTAGAAGTGGGACAGGGGGCGACCTATAATTCACCCCTCCACTTT
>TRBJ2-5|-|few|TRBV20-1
CSARAGAVKETQYF
TGCAGTGCTAGAGCGGGGGCCGTGAAAGAGACCCAGTACTTC
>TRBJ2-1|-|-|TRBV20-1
CSASEDSYNEQFF
TGCAGTGCTAGCGAGGACAGTTACAATGAGCAGTTCTTC
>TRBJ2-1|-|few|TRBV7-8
CASSPTTSPISEQFF
TGTGCCAGCAGCCCAACGACAAGTCCCATCTCCGAGCAGTTCTTC
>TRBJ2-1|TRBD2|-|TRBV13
CASVLGRGDNEQFF
TGTGCCAGCGTCCTGGGGCGGGGGGACAATGAGCAGTTCTTC
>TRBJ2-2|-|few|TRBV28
CASSLSLLTGELFF
TGTGCCAGCAGTTTATCCTTACTAACCGGGGAGCTGTTTTTT
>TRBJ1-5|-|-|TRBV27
CASSRGSNQSQHF
TGTGCCAGCAGTCGGGGGAGCAATCAGTCCCAGCATTTT
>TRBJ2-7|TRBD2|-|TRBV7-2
CASSGSGNEQYF
TGTGCCAGCAGCGGTAGCGGGAACGAGCAGTACTTC
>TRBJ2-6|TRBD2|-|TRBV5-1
CASSLVTGGRSGANVLTF
TGCGCCAGCAGCTTGGTGACGGGGGGACGATCTGGGGCCAACGTCCTGACTTTC
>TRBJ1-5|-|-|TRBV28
CASSLGRGRDNSNQPQHF
TGTGCCAGCAGTTTAGGCAGGGGTCGGGATAATAGCAATCAGCCCCAGCATTTT
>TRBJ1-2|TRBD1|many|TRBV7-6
CASSSLPGQGAGGYTF
TGTGCCAGCAGCTCACTCCCGGGACAGGGGGCAGGAGGCTACACCTTC
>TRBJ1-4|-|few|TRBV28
CASSFPLPGVDEKLFF
TGTGCCAGCAGTTTTCCCCTACCTGGGGTGGATGAAAAACTGTTTTTT
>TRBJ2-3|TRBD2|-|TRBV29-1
CSVEERGGQGDTQYF
TGCAGCGTTGAAGAGCGGGGGGGCCAGGGAGATACGCAGTATTTT
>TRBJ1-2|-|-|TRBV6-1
CASSFDSSNGYTF
TGTGCCAGCAGTTTCGACAGTTCCAACGGCTACACCTTC
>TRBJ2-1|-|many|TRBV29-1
CSVGGGIPHNEQFF
TGCAGCGTGGGGGGGGGCATCCCCCACAATGAGCAGTTCTTC
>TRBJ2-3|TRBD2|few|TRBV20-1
CSARDLGSGGDTQYF
TGCAGTGCTAGAGATTTGGGTAGCGGGGGAGATACGCAGTATTTT
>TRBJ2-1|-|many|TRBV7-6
CASSLDGISGDEQFF
TGTGCCAGCAGCTTGGACGGAATCTCGGGCGATGAGCAGTTCTTC
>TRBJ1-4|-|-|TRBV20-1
CSARDVYKEKLFF
TGCAGTGCTAGAGATGTTTATAAGGAAAAACTGTTTTTT
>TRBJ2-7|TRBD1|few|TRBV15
CATSRDLGTGLNGQYF
TGTGCCACCAGCAGAGATCTGGGGACAGGCCTGAACGGGCAGTACTTC
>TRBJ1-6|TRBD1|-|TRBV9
CASSEEGQNSPLHF
TGTGCCAGCAGCGAGGAGGGACAGAATTCACCCCTCCACTTT
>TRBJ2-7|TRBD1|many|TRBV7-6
CASSSTGADEQYF
TGTGCCAGCAGCTCGACAGGGGCCGACGAGCAGTACTTC
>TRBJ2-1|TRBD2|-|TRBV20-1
CSARDLLRTSGLSSYNEQFF
TGCAGTGCTAGAGATCTTCTTAGGACTAGCGGGCTTAGCTCCTACAATGAGCAGTTCTTC
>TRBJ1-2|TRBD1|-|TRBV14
CASSLQGAAFNGYTF
TGTGCCAGCAGCCTTCAGGGGGCCGCATTCAATGGCTACACCTTC
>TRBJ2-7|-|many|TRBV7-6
CASSPLGEGYEQYF
TGTGCCAGCAGCCCCCTGGGAGAGGGGTACGAGCAGTACTTC
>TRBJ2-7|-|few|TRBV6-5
CASSPRWVDEQYF
TGTGCCAGCAGTCCGCGTTGGGTGGACGAGCAGTACTTC
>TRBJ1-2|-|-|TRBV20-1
CSARDQLAGLFGYTF
TGCAGTGCTAGAGATCAGCTCGCAGGGCTTTTCGGCTACACCTTC
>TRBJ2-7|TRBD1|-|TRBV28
CASSFGPDRVPYEQYF
TGTGCCAGCAGTTTCGGACCCGACAGGGTACCCTACGAGCAGTACTTC
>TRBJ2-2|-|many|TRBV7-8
CASSLMVTGELFF
TGTGCCAGCAGCTTAATGGTCACCGGGGAGCTGTTTTTT
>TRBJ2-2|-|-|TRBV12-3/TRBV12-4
CASSPLTQYTGELFF
TGTGCCAGCAGTCCCCTAACCCAGTACACCGGGGAGCTGTTTTTT
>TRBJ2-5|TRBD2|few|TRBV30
CAAEGLAGERDQYF
TGTGCCGCGGAAGGGCTAGCGGGGGAGCGAGACCAGTACTTC
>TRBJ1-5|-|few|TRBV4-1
CASSLGAQGNQPQHF
TGCGCCAGCAGCCTAGGTGCTCAAGGCAATCAGCCCCAGCATTTT